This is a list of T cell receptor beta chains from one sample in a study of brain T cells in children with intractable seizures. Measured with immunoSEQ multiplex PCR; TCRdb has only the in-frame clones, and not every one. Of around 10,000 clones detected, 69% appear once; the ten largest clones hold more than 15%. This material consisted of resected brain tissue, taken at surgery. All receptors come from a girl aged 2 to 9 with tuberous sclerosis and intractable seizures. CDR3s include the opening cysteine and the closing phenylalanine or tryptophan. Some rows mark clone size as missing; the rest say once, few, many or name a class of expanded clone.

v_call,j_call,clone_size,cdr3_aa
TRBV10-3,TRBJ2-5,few,CAISDGQAQETQYF
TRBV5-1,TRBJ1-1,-,CASSAGTNTEAFF
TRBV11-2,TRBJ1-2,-,CASSLVAQGDGYTF
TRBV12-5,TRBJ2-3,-,CASVQWDSYTDTQYF
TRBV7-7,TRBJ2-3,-,CASSSGLSRTDTQYF
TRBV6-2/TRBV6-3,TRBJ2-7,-,CASSYSRSYEQYF
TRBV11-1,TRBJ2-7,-,CASSLDGPSGYEQYF
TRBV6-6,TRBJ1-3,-,CASGLEDTGNTIYF
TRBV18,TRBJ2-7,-,CASSLQDSGGYYEQYF
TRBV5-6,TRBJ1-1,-,CASSLVTQGRTFF
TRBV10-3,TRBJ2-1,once,CAISRDSTADEQFF
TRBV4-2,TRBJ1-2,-,CASSQDNTLDLTGGDGYTF
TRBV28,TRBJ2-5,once,CASSLGSEYQETQYF
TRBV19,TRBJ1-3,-,CASSIREGSGNTIYF
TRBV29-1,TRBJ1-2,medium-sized,CSVVWQVNYGYTF
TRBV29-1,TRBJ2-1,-,CSGRSAGEQFF
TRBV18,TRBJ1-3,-,CASSPPANLSGNTIYF
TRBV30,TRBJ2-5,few,CAWSVYQGETQYF
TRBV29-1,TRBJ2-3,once,CSATGRGGDTQYF
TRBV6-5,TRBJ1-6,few,CASSSWSSYNSPLHF
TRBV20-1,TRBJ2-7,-,CSAGRYYEQYF
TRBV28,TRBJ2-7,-,CASSLQGAGSYEQYF
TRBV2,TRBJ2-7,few,CASTIQGAGIYEQYF
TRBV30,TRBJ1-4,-,CAWHRAGDEKLFF
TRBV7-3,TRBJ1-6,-,CASSSGTNNSPLHF
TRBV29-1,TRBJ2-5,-,CSVEGGPGETQYF
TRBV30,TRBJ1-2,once,CAWSVTGNYGYTF
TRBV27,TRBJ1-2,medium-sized,CASSLSGGNYGYTF
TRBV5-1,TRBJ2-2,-,CASSLDSPNTGELFF
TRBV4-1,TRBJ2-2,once,CASSQDSGMTAGELFF
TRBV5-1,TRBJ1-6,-,CASSRQGTSPLHF
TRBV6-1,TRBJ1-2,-,CASSEGGLGYTF
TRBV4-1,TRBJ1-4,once,CASSQEQGTATNEKLFF
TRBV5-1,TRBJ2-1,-,CASSLEGGGLPEQFF
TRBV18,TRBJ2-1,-,CASSPLKTSGGPRGYNEQFF
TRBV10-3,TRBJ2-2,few,CAARTGFHTGELFF
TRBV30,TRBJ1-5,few,CAWNSDSNQPQHF
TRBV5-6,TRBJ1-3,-,CASSLAPRNTIYF
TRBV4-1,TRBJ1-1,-,CASSQEGLRLEAFF